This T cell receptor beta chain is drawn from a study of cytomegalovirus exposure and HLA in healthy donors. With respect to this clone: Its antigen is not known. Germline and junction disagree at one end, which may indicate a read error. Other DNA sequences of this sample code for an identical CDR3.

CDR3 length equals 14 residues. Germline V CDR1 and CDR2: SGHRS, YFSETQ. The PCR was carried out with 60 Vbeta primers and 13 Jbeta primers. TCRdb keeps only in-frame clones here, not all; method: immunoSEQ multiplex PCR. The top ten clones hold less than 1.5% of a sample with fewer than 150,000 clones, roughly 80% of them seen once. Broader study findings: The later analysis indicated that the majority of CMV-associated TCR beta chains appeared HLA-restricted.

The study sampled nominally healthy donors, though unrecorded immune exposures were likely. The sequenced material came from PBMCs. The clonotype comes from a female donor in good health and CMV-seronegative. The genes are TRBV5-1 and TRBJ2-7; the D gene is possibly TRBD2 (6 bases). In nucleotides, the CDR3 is TGCGCCAGCAGTTTGGAAGGACTAATCTACGAGCAGTACTTC. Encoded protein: CASSLEGLIYEQYF.